The 27 T cell receptor beta chains in this list originate from one sample, sequenced in a study of monozygotic twins with inflammatory bowel disease. TCRdb re-called the 5' RACE reads and shows each CDR3 protein once, DNA omitted. Listed are under 45,000 distinct CDR3 sequences; less than 6.5% falls within the top ten. Sample: blood. The receptors here all came from a human donor with ulcerative colitis or Crohn's disease, or a healthy co-twin of an affected twin (not recorded which).

J is TRBJ1-2 and V is TRBV20-1; TCRdb designates TRBD1, a call that cannot be tested without DNA. Germline V gives CDR1 DFQATT, CDR2 SNEGSKA (reference sequence). The CDR3 has 15 amino acids. The CDR3 spells CSAEKAATGQYGYTF.

This rearrangement joins TRBV7-8 to TRBJ2-2. Germline-derived CDR1 and CDR2 are SGHVS and FQNEAQ. The CDR3 spans 15 residues. The CDR3: CASSLAGVVTGELFF.

The chain employs TRBV12-3 or TRBV12-4 and TRBJ2-1; TCRdb returns TRBD1, unconfirmable since there is no DNA. The CDR3 consists of 18 residues. CDR3 residues: CASSFWGGGGGTRNEQFF.

V usage is TRBV11-3 and J usage is TRBJ2-1; TCRdb calls TRBD2, which cannot be checked without DNA. Per germline, CDR1 SGHNT and CDR2 YENEEA. The length of the CDR3 is 14 residues. CDR3 residues: CASSVGLAGGEQFF.

V is TRBV6-1 and J is TRBJ2-7; TCRdb proposes TRBD1, but this gene call is untestable without DNA. The germline gives CDR1 MNHNS, CDR2 SASEGT. The length of the CDR3 is 15 residues. CDR3 residues: CASSLNYRNDYEQYF.

The chain employs TRBV27 and TRBJ2-1; TCRdb designates TRBD1, a call that cannot be tested without DNA. Germline loops: CDR1 MNHEY, CDR2 SMNVEV (reference sequence). The CDR3 extends over 11 amino acids. CDR3: CASSSRDEQFF.

The chain's CDR3 is CASSAYAGPFSAGELFF. The rearrangement links TRBV2 to TRBJ2-2; lacking DNA, the TRBD2 call made by TCRdb goes unchecked. CDR3 length equals 17 residues. Germline CDR1 and CDR2: SNHLY and FYNNEI.

The V call is TRBV20-1, the J call TRBJ1-5; the TCRdb D gene call, TRBD1, has no DNA to confirm it. Looked up from germline, CDR1 is DFQATT and CDR2 is SNEGSKA (reference sequence). This CDR3 is built from 15 residues. The CDR3 spells CSAVASGGGNQPQHF.

The chain couples TRBV6-2 or TRBV6-3 to TRBJ1-5. The CDR3 covers 14 residues. Per the germline V gene, CDR1 is MNHEY and CDR2 is SVGEGT. This chain's CDR3 is CASRSGVTGSAQHF.

The chain links TRBV14 to TRBJ1-2. Germline values: CDR1 SGHDN, CDR2 FVKESK. The CDR3 extends over 12 amino acids. CDR3 in amino acids: CASSQNNYGYTF.

The chain recombines TRBV7-2 with TRBJ1-5; TCRdb calls TRBD1, which cannot be checked without DNA. This CDR3 has 15 amino acids. Germline V lookup: CDR1 SGHTA, CDR2 FQGNSA. The CDR3 sequence is CASSRGVYSNQPQHF.

The V and J genes are TRBV5-1 and TRBJ2-2; the D call of TRBD2 rests on TCRdb alone, since no DNA is present to check it. The CDR3 is made up of 16 amino acids. Germline V gene lookup returns CDR1 SGHRS and CDR2 YFSETQ. The CDR3 spells CASSLWGLASTGELFF.

The gene calls are TRBV3-1 and TRBJ2-1; the TCRdb call, TRBD2, lacks DNA for checking. The CDR3 has 16 residues. Germline V gene lookup returns CDR1 LGHDT and CDR2 YNNKEL (reference sequence). The CDR3 spells CASSPLLAGAYNEQFF.

The V call is TRBV11-2, the J call TRBJ2-1; TCRdb gives TRBD2 as the D gene, but with no DNA this cannot be confirmed. In germline, CDR1 is SGHAT, CDR2 FQNNGV. CDR3 size: 20 residues. The CDR3 sequence is CASSPRWASGSFEVGNEQFF. The entire variable domain, with the rest obtained from reference TRBV11-2 and TRBJ2-1, is as follows: EAGVAQSPRYKIIEKRQSVAFWCNPISGHATLYWYQQILGQGPKLLIQFQNNGVVDDSQLPKDRFSAERLKGVDSTLKIQPAKLEDSAVYLCASSPRWASGSFEVGNEQFFGPGTRLTVL.

This rearrangement joins TRBV7-8 to TRBJ2-7; TCRdb proposes TRBD1, but this gene call is untestable without DNA. Germline-derived CDR1 and CDR2 are SGHVS and FQNEAQ. The CDR3 runs 15 residues. The CDR3 region is CASSTNPGQLYEQYF.

The chain uses TRBV5-1 and TRBJ2-5; lacking DNA, the TRBD1 call made by TCRdb goes unchecked. CDR1 and CDR2 from the germline V gene are SGHRS and YFSETQ. The CDR3 extends over 13 amino acids. CDR3 protein: CASTRGQGETQYF.

The rearrangement joins TRBV5-1 to TRBJ2-2. In germline, CDR1 is SGHRS, CDR2 YFSETQ. This CDR3 comprises 12 residues. The CDR3 sequence is CASRRNTGELFF.

The chain combines TRBV24-1 with TRBJ2-1; TCRdb indicates TRBD1, and absent DNA this call remains unverified. In germline, CDR1 is KGHDR, CDR2 SFDVKD. This CDR3 has 16 amino acids. CDR3 in amino acids: CATSDLPGRGQNEQFF.

The genes are TRBV4-3 and TRBJ1-5; TCRdb reports TRBD1, a call that lacks DNA to check it against. CDR3 length equals 19 residues. Germline V gene data show CDR1 as LGHNA and CDR2 as YSLEER. The CDR3 loop reads CASLSPGRRNRTSNQPQHF.

The CDR3 reads CASSEGGRSGELFF. The chain has TRBV6-1 and TRBJ2-2. CDR3 length: 14 amino acids. Looked up from germline, CDR1 is MNHNS and CDR2 is SASEGT.

The J gene is TRBJ2-2, the V gene TRBV3-1; without DNA, the TCRdb call of TRBD2 cannot be checked. The CDR3 spans 17 residues. Germline V lookup: CDR1 LGHDT, CDR2 YNNKEL (reference sequence). The CDR3 is CASSQSSSGGDTGELFF.

The CDR3 is CSASGRAAGGREQYF. The rearrangement uses TRBV20-1 and TRBJ2-7; with no DNA, the TCRdb D assignment of TRBD2 cannot be verified. In germline, CDR1 is DFQATT, CDR2 SNEGSKA (reference sequence). The CDR3 has 15 residues.

The chain links TRBV2 to TRBJ1-6; TCRdb selects TRBD1, and the lack of DNA leaves this call unchecked. Germline lookup yields CDR1 SNHLY and CDR2 FYNNEI. The CDR3 length is 14 residues. The CDR3 sequence: CASSERDSNSPLHF. Complete variable domain (other parts from reference TRBV2 and TRBJ1-6): EPEVTQTPSHQVTQMGQEVILRCVPISNHLYFYWYRQILGQKVEFLVSFYNNEISEKSEIFDDQFSVERPDGSNFTLKIRSTKLEDSAMYFCASSERDSNSPLHFGNGTRLTVT.

This chain joins TRBV20-1 and TRBJ2-2; the D gene TCRdb calls, TRBD2, cannot be checked with no DNA. Germline CDR1 reads DFQATT; CDR2 reads SNEGSKA (reference sequence). The CDR3 has 17 residues. CDR3: CSVPPRLAGAPTGELFF.

The chain links TRBV29-1 to TRBJ1-1; TCRdb's assignment of TRBD1 cannot be checked, as there is no DNA. Germline-derived CDR1 and CDR2 are SQVTM and ANQGSEA. There are 14 residues in the CDR3. CDR3: CSAIGGPGNTEAFF.

The V call is TRBV10-1, the J call TRBJ2-3; no DNA is available, so the TRBD1 call from TCRdb remains unchecked. Germline V gene sequence: CDR1 WNHNN, CDR2 SYGVQD (reference sequence). The CDR3 sequence is 14 residues long. CDR3 loop: CASSPRESTDTQYF.

CDR3: CASSRGSNQPQHF. The chain uses TRBV4-1 and TRBJ1-5; TCRdb gives TRBD1 as the D gene, but with no DNA this cannot be confirmed. Germline V gives CDR1 MGHRA, CDR2 YSYEKL. This CDR3 has 13 residues.